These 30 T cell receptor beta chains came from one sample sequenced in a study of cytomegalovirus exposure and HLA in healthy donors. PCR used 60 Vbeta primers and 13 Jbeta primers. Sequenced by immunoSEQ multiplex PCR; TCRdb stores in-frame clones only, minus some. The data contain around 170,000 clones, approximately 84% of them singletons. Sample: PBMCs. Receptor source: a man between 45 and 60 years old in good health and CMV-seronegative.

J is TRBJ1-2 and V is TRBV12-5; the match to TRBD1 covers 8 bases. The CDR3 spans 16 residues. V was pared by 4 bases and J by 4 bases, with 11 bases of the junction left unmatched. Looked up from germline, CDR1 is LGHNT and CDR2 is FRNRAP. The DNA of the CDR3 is TGTGCTAGTGGTTCCGTCTCGGGACAGGTGACCTATGGCTACACCTTC. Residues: CASGSVSGQVTYGYTF. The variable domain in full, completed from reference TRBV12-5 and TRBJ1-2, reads DARVTQTPRHKVTEMGQEVTMRCQPILGHNTVFWYRQTMMQGLELLAYFRNRAPLDDSGMPKDRFSAEMPDATLATLKIQPSEPRDSAVYFCASGSVSGQVTYGYTFGSGTRLTVV.

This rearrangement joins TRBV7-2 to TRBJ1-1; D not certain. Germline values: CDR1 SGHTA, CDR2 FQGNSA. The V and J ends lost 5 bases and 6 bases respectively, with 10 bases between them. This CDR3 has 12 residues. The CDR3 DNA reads TGTGCCAGCAGCCCTGTCCGAGCTGAAGCTTTCTTT. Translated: CASSPVRAEAFF.

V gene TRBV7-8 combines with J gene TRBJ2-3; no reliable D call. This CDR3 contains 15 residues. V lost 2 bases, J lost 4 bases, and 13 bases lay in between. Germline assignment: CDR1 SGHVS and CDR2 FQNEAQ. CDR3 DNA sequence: TGTGCCAGCAGCTTAATCAATCCTGCGGCAGATACGCAGTATTTT. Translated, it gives CASSLINPAADTQYF.

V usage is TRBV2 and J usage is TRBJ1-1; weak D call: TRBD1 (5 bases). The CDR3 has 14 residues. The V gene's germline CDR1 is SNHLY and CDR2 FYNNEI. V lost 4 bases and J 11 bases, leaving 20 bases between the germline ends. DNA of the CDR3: TGTGCCAGCAGTGGCGGAGGGGCGCCGTCCAGGGCTTTCTTT. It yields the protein CASSGGGAPSRAFF. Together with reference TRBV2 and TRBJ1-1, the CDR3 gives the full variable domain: EPEVTQTPSHQVTQMGQEVILRCVPISNHLYFYWYRQILGQKVEFLVSFYNNEISEKSEIFDDQFSVERPDGSNFTLKIRSTKLEDSAMYFCASSGGGAPSRAFFGQGTRLTVV.

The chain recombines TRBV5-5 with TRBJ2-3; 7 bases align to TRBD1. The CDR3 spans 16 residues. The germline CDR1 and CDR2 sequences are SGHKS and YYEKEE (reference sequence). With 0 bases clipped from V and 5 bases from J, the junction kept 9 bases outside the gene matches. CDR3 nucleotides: TGTGCCAGCAGCTTGGCAGACAGGGTATTAGTAGATACGCAGTATTTT. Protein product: CASSLADRVLVDTQYF.

The CDR3 DNA reads as TGTGCCAGCAGCTCAACCGACAGGGATGTATATAATTCACCCCTCCACTTT. Translating it yields CASSSTDRDVYNSPLHF. This chain uses TRBV5-4 with TRBJ1-6; 7 bases are shared with TRBD1. The germline V gene has CDR1 SGHNT and CDR2 YYREEE (reference sequence). V lost 3 bases to trimming and J lost 4 bases; unmatched junction nucleotides: 10. The CDR3 loop spans 17 amino acids.

The CDR3 reads CASSIRASGRYTDTQYF. The DNA for the CDR3 is TGTGCCAGTAGTATTAGGGCTAGCGGCCGGTACACAGATACGCAGTATTTT. The rearrangement uses TRBV19 and TRBJ2-3, with 7 bases lining up with TRBD2. The CDR3 has 17 amino acids. V gave up 3 bases and J gave up 2 bases; unmatched junction bases: 11. CDR1 and CDR2 (germline): LNHDA, SQIVND (reference sequence).

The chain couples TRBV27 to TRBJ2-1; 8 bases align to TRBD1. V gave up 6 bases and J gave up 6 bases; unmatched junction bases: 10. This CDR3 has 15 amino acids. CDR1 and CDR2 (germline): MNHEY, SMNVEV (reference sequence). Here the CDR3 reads CASSHGQGISNEQFF. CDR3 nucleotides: TGTGCCAGCAGCCACGGACAGGGAATCTCCAATGAGCAGTTCTTC.

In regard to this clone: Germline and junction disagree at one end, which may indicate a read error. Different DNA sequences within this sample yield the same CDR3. CDR3 nucleotide sequence: TGCAGTGTTGAAGGGCTAGCGGGGGGTACCTACGAGCAGTACTTC. Protein sequence: CSVEGLAGGTYEQYF. The V gene is TRBV29-1, the J gene TRBJ2-7; 11 bases are a match to TRBD2. Per the germline V gene, CDR1 is SQVTM and CDR2 is ANQGSEA. The CDR3 has 15 amino acids.

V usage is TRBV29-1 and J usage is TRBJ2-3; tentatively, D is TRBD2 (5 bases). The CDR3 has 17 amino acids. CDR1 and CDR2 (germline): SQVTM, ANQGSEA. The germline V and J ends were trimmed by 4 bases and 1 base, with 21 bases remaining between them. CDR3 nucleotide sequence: TGCAGCGTTGTCCTTCTAATACTAGAAAGGGGCACAGATACGCAGTATTTT. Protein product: CSVVLLILERGTDTQYF.

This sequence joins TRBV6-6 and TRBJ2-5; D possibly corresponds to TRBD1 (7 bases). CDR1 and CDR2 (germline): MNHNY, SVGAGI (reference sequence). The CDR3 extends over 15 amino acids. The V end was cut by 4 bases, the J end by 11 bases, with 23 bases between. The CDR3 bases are TGTGCCAGCAGTTGGGGGGACAGCTCCCTTAGGGAGCAGTACTTC. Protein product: CASSWGDSSLREQYF.

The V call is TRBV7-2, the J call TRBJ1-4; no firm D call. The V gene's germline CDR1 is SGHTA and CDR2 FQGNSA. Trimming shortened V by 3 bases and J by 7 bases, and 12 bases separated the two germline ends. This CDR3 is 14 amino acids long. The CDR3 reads CASSFNSPPEKLFF. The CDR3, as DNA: TGTGCCAGCAGCTTTAACAGTCCCCCTGAAAAACTGTTTTTT. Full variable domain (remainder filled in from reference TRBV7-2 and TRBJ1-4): GAGVSQSPSNKVTEKGKDVELRCDPISGHTALYWYRQSLGQGLEFLIYFQGNSAPDKSGLPSDRFSAERTGGSVSTLTIQRTQQEDSAVYLCASSFNSPPEKLFFGSGTQLSVL.

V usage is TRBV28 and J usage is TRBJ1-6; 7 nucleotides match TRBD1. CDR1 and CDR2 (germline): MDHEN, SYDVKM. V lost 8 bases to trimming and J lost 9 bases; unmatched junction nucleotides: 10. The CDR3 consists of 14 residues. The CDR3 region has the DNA TGTGCCAGCGGGAGTGACAGGGAAGGTTCACCCCTCCACTTT. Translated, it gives CASGSDREGSPLHF.

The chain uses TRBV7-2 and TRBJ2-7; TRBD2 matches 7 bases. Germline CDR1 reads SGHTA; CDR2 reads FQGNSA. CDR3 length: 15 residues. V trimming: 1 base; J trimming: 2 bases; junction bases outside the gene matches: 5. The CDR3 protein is CASSLGAGDTYEQYF. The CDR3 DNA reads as TGTGCCAGCAGCTTAGGGGCGGGGGATACCTACGAGCAGTACTTC.

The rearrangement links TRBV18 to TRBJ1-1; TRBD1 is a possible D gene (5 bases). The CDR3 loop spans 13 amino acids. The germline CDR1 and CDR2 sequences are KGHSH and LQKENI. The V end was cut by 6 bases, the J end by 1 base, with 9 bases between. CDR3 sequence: CASSWGENTEAFF. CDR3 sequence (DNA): TGTGCCAGCTCGTGGGGGGAGAACACTGAAGCTTTCTTT.

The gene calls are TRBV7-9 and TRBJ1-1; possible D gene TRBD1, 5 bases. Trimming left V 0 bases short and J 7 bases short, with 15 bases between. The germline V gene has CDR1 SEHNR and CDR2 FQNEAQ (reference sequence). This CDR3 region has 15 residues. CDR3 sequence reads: CASSLARGTGHEAFF. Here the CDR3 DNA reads TGTGCCAGCAGCTTAGCAAGAGGAACAGGACATGAAGCTTTCTTT.

The CDR3 loop is CASSPLSGKNQPQHF. DNA for the CDR3: TGTGCCAGCAGCCCCCTTAGCGGTAAAAATCAGCCCCAGCATTTT. The V call is TRBV7-8, the J call TRBJ1-5; no reliable D call. The CDR3 is made up of 15 amino acids. The ends were cut back, 5 bases at V and 4 bases at J, with 15 bases in the middle. Germline V gene lookup returns CDR1 SGHVS and CDR2 FQNEAQ.

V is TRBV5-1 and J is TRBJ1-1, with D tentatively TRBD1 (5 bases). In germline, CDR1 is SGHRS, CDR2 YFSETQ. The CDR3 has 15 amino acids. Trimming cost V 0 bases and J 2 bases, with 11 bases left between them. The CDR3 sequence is CASSLGGTGNTEAFF. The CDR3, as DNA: TGCGCCAGCAGCTTGGGCGGGACTGGAAACACTGAAGCTTTCTTT.

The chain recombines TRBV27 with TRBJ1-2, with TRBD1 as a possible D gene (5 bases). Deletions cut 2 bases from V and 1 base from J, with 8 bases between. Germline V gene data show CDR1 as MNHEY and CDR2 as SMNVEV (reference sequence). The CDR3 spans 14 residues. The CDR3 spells CASSLVGGNYGYTF. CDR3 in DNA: TGTGCCAGCAGTTTAGTCGGGGGTAACTATGGCTACACCTTC.

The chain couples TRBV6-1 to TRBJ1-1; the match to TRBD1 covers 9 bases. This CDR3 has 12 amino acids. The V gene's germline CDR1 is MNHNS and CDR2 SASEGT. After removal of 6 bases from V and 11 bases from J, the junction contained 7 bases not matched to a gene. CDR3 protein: CASRRTGEAAFF. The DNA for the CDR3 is TGTGCCAGCAGGCGGACAGGGGAGGCGGCTTTCTTT.

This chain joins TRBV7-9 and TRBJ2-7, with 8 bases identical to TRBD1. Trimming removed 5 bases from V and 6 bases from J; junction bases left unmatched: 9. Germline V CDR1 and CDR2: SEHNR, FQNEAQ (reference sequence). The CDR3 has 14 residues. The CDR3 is CASSPPSRGPEQYF. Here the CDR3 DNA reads TGTGCCAGCAGCCCACCTAGCAGGGGGCCCGAGCAGTACTTC.

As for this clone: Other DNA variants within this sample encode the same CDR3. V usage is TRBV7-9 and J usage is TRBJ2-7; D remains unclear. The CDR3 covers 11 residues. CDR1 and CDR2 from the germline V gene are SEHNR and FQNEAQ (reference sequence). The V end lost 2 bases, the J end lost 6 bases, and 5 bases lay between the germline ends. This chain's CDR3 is CASSLSGEQYF. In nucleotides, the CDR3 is TGTGCCAGCAGCTTATCAGGCGAGCAGTACTTC.

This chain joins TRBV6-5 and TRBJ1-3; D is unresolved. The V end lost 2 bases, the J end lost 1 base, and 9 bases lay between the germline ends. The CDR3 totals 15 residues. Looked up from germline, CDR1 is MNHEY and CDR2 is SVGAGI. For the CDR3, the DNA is TGTGCCAGCAGTTACGAGGGCCGTTCTGGAAACACCATATATTTT. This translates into CASSYEGRSGNTIYF.

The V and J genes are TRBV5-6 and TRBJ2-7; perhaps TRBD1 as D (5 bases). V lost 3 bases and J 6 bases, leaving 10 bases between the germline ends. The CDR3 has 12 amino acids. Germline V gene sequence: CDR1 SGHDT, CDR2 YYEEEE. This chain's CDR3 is CASSSWGPEQYF. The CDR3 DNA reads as TGTGCCAGCAGCTCCTGGGGCCCCGAGCAGTACTTC.

The CDR3 DNA follows: TGTGCCAGCACGCCGCTCCTAAACTATGGCTACACCTTC. Its protein is CASTPLLNYGYTF. The V gene is TRBV6-1, the J gene TRBJ1-2; no clear D. The CDR3 sequence is 13 residues long. The V end was cut by 7 bases, the J end by 2 bases, with 11 bases between. Germline values: CDR1 MNHNS, CDR2 SASEGT.

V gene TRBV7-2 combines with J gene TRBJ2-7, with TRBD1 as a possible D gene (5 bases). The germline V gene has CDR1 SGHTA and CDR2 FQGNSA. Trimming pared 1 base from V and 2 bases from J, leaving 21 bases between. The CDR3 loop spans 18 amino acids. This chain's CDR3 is CASSLEGWTTVGAYEQYF. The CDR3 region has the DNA TGTGCCAGCAGCTTAGAGGGGTGGACGACAGTTGGGGCCTACGAGCAGTACTTC. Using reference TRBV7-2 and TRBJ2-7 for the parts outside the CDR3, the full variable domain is GAGVSQSPSNKVTEKGKDVELRCDPISGHTALYWYRQSLGQGLEFLIYFQGNSAPDKSGLPSDRFSAERTGGSVSTLTIQRTQQEDSAVYLCASSLEGWTTVGAYEQYFGPGTRLTVT.

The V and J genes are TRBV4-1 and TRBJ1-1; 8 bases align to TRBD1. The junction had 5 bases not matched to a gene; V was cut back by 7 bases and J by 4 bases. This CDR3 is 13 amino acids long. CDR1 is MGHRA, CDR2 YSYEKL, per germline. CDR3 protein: CASTGQGVTEAFF. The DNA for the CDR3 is TGCGCCAGCACTGGACAGGGCGTCACTGAAGCTTTCTTT.

The CDR3 DNA sequence: TGTGCCAGTCGACAGGGGAGGTTAGGGGAGCTGTTTTTT. Translation: CASRQGRLGELFF. This chain uses TRBV19 with TRBJ2-2, with 8 bases matching TRBD1. Germline CDR1 and CDR2: LNHDA and SQIVND (reference sequence). V lost 8 bases to trimming and J lost 8 bases; unmatched junction nucleotides: 7. The CDR3 sequence is 13 residues long.

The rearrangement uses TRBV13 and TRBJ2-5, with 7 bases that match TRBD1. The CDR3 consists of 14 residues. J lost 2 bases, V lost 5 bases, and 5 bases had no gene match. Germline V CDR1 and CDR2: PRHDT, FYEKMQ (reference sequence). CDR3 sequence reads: CASSIRTGQETQYF. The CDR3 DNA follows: TGTGCCAGCAGCATAAGGACAGGTCAAGAGACCCAGTACTTC.

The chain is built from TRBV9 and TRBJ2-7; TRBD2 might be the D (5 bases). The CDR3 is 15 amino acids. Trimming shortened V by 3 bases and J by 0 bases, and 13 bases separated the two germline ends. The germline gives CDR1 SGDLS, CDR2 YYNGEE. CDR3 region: CASSGGFLGSYEQYF. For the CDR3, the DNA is TGTGCCAGCAGCGGAGGGTTCCTGGGCTCCTACGAGCAGTACTTC.